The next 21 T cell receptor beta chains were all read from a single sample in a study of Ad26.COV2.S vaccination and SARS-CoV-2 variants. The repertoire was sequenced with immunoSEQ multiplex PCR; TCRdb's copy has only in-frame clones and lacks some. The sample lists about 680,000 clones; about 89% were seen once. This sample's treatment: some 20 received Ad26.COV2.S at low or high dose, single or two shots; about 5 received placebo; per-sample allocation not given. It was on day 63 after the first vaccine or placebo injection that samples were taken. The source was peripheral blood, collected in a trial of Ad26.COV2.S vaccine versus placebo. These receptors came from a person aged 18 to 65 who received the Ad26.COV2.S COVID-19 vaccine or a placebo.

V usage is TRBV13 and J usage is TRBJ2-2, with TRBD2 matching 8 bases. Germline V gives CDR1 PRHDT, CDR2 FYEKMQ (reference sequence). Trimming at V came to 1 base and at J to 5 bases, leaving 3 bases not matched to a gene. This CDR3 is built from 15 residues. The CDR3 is CASSLAGGKTGELFF. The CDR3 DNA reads TGTGCCAGCAGCTTAGCGGGGGGGAAAACCGGGGAGCTGTTTTTT. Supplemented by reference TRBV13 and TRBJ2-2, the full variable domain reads AAGVIQSPRHLIKEKRETATLKCYPIPRHDTVYWYQQGPGQDPQFLISFYEKMQSDKGSIPDRFSAQQFSDYHSELNMSSLELGDSALYFCASSLAGGKTGELFFGEGSRLTVL.

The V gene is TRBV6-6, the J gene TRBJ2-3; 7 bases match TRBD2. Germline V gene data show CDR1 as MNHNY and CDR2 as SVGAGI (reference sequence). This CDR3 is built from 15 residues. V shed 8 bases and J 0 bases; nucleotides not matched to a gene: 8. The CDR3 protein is CASVGGAGSTDTQYF. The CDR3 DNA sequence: TGTGCCAGCGTTGGGGGAGCGGGAAGCACAGATACGCAGTATTTT.

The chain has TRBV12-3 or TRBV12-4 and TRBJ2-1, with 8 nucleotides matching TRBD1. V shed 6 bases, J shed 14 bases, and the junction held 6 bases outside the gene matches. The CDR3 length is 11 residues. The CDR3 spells CASSRGQGKFF. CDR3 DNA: TGTGCCAGCAGCCGAGGACAGGGAAAGTTCTTC.

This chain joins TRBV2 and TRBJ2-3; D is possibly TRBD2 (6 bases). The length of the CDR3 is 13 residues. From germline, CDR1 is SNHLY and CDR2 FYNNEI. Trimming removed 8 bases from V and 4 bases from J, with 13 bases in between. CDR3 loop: CASPRERPDTQYF. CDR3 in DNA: TGTGCCAGCCCCCGGGAGCGGCCAGATACGCAGTATTTT.

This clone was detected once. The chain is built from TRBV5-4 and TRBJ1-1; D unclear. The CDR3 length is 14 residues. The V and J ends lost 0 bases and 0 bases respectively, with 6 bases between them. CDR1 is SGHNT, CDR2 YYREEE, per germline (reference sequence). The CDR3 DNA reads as TGTGCCAGCAGCTTGGGGGTTTTGAACACTGAAGCTTTCTTT. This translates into CASSLGVLNTEAFF. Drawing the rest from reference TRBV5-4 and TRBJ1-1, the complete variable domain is ETGVTQSPTHLIKTRGQQVTLRCSSQSGHNTVSWYQQALGQGPQFIFQYYREEENGRGNFPPRFSGLQFPNYSSELNVNALELDDSALYLCASSLGVLNTEAFFGQGTRLTVV.

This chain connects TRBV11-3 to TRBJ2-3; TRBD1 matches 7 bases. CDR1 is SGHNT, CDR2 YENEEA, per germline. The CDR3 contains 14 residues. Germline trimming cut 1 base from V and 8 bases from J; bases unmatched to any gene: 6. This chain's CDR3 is CASSLGGQSRTQYF. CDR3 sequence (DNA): TGTGCCAGCAGCTTAGGGGGACAGTCGCGTACGCAGTATTTT.

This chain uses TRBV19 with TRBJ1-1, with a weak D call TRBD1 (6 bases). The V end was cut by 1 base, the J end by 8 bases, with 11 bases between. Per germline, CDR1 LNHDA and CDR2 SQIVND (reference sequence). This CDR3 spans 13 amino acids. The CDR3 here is CASSIAGTPEAFF. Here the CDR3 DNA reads TGTGCCAGTAGTATAGCTGGGACACCGGAAGCTTTCTTT. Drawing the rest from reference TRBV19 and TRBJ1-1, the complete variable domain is DGGITQSPKYLFRKEGQNVTLSCEQNLNHDAMYWYRQDPGQGLRLIYYSQIVNDFQKGDIAEGYSVSREKKESFPLTVTSAQKNPTAFYLCASSIAGTPEAFFGQGTRLTVV.

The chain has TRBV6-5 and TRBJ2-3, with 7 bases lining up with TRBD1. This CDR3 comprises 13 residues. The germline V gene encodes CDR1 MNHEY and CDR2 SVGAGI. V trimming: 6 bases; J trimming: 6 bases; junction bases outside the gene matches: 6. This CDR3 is CASRYNRGDTQYF. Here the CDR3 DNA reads TGTGCCAGCAGATACAACAGGGGTGATACGCAGTATTTT.

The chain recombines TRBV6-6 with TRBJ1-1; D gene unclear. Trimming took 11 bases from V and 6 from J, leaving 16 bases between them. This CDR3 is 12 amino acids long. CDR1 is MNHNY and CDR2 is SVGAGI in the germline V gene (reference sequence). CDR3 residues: CASSVRQPEAFF. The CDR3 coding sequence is TGTGCCTCCAGCGTACGGCAGCCTGAAGCTTTCTTT.

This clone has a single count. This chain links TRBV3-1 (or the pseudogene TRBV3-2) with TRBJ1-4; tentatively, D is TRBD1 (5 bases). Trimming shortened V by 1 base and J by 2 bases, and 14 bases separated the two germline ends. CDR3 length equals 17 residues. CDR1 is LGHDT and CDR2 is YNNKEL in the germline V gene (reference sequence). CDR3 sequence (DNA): TGTGCCAGCAGCCAAGGGAGAGGGGCGGGGACTAATGAAAAACTGTTTTTT. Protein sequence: CASSQGRGAGTNEKLFF.

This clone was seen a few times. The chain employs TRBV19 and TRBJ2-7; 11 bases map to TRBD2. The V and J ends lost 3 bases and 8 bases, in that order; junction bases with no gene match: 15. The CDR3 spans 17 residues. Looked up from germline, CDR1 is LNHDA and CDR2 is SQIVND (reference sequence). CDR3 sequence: CASSITQGPTSGAKQYF. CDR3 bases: TGTGCCAGTAGTATTACCCAGGGCCCGACTAGCGGGGCCAAGCAGTACTTC.

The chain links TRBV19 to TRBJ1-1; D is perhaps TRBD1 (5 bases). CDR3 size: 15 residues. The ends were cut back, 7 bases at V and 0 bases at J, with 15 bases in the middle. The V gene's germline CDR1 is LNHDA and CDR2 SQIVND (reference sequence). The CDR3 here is CASKGQQTMNTEAFF. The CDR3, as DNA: TGTGCCAGTAAGGGGCAGCAGACCATGAACACTGAAGCTTTCTTT.

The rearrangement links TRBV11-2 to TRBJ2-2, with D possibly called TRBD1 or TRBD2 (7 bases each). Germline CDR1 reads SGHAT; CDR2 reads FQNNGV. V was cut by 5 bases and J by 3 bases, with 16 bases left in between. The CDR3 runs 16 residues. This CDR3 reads CASSNQGGMDTGELFF. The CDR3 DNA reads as TGTGCCAGCAGCAATCAGGGGGGGATGGACACCGGGGAGCTGTTTTTT.

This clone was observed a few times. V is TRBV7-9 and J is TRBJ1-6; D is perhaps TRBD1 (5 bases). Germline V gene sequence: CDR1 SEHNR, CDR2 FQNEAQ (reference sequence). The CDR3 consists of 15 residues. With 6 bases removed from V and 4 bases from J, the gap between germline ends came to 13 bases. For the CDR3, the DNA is TGTGCCAGCAGACCAGGGAGCTCGTATAATTCACCCCTCCACTTT. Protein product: CASRPGSSYNSPLHF.

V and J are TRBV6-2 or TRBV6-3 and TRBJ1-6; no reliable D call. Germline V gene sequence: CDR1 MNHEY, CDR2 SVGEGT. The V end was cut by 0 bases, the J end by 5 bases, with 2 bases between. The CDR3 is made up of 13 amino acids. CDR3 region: CASSYSDNSPLHF. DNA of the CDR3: TGTGCCAGCAGTTACTCAGATAATTCACCCCTCCACTTT.

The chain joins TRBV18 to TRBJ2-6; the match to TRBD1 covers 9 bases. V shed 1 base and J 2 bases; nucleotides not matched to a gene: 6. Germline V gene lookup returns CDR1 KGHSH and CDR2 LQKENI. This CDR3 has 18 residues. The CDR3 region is CASSPRGGQGPGANVLTF. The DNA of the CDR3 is TGTGCCAGCTCACCACGGGGGGGACAGGGACCTGGGGCCAACGTCCTGACTTTC.

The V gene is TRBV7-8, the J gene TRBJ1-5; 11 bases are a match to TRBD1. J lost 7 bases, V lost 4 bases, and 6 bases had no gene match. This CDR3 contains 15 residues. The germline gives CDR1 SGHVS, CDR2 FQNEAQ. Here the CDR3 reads CASSYGQGAKQPQHF. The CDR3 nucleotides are TGTGCCAGCAGCTACGGACAGGGGGCCAAGCAGCCCCAGCATTTT.

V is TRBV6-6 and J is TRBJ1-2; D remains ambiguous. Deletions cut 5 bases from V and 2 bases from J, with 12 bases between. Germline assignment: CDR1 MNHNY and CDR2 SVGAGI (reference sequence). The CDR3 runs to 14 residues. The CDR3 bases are TGTGCCAGCAGTGGTCCGATAGGCAACTATGGCTACACCTTC. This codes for CASSGPIGNYGYTF.

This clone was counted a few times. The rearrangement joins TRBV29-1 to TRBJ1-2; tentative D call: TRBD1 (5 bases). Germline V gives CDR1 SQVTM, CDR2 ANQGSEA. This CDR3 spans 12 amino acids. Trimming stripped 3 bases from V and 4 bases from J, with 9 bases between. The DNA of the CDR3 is TGCAGCGTTGAGGCAGGGACCTATGGCTACACCTTC. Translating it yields CSVEAGTYGYTF.

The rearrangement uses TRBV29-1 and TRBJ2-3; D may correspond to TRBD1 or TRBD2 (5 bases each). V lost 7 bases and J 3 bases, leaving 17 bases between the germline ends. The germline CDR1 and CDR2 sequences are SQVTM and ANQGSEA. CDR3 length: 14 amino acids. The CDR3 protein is CSALSGRVTDTQYF. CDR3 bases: TGCAGCGCCCTCAGCGGCAGGGTGACAGATACGCAGTATTTT.

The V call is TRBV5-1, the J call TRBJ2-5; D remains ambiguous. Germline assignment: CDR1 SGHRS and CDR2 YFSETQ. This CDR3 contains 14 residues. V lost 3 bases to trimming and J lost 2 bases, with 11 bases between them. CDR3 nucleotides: TGCGCCAGCAGCTCAGCCGTTAGGCAAGAGACCCAGTACTTC. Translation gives CASSSAVRQETQYF. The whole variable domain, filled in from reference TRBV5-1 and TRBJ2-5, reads KAGVTQTPRYLIKTRGQQVTLSCSPISGHRSVSWYQQTPGQGLQFLFEYFSETQRNKGNFPGRFSGRQFSNSRSEMNVSTLELGDSALYLCASSSAVRQETQYFGPGTRLLVL.